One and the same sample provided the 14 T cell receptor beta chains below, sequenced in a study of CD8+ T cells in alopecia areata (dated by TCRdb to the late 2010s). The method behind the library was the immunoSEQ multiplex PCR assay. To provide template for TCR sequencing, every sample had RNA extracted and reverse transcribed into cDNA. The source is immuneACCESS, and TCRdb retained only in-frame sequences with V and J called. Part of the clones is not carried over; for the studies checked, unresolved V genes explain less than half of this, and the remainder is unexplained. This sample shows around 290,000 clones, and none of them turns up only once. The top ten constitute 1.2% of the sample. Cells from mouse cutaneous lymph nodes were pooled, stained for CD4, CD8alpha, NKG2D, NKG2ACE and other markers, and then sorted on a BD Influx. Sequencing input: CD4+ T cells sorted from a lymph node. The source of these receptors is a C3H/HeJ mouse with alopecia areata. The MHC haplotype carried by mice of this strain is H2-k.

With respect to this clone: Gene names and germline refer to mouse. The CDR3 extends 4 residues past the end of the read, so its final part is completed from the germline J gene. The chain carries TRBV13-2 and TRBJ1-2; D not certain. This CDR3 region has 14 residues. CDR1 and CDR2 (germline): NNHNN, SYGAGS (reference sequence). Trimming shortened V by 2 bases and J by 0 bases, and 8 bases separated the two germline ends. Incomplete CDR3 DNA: TGTGCCAGCGGTGAAGACAAGGCAAACTCC. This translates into CASGEDKANS. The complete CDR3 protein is CASGEDKANSDYTF.

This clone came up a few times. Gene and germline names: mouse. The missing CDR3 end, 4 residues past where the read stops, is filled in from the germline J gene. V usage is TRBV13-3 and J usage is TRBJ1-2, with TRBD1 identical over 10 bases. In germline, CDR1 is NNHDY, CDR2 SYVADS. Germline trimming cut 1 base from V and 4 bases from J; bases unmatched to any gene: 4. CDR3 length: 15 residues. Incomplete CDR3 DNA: TGTGCCAGCAGTGATTGGGGACAGGGGACCTCC. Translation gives CASSDWGQGTS. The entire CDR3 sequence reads CASSDWGQGTSDYTF.

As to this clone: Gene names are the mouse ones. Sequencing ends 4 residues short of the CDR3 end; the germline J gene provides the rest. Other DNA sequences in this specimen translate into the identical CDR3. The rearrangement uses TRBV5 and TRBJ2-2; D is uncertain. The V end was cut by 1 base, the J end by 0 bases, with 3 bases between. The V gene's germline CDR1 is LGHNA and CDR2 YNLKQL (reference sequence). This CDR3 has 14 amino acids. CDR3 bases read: TGTGCCAGCAGCCAAGCAGCAAACACCGGG. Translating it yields CASSQAANTG. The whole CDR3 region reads CASSQAANTGQLYF.

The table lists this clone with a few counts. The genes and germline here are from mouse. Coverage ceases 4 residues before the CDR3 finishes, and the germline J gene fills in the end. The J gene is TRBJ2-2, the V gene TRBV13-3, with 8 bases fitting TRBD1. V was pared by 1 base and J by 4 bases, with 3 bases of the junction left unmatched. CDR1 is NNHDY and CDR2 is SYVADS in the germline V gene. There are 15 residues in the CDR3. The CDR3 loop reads CASSDPGGTTGQLYF. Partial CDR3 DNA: TGTGCCAGCAGTGATCCAGGGGGCACCACCGGG.

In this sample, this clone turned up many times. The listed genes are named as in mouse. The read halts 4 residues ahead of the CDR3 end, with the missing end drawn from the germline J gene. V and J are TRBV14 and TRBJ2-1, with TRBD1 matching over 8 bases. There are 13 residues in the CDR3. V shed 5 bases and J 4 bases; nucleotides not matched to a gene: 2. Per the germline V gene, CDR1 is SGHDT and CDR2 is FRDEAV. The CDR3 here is CASRGTGYAEQFF. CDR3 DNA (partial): TGTGCCAGCAGAGGGACAGGATATGCT.

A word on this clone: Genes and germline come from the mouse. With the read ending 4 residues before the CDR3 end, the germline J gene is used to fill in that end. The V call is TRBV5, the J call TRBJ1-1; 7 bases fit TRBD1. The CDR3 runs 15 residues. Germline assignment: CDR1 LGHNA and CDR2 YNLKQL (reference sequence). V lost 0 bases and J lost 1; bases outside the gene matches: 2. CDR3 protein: CASSQDWTGNTEVFF. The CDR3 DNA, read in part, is TGTGCCAGCAGCCAAGACTGGACAGGAAACACA.

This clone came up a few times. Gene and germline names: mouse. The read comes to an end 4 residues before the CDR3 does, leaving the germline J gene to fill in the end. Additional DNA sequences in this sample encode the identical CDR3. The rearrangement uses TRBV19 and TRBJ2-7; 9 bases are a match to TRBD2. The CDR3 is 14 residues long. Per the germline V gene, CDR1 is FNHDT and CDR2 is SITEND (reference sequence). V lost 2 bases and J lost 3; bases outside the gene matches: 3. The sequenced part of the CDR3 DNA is TGTGCCAGCAGTATTAGACTGGGGGTCTAT. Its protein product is CASSIRLGVY. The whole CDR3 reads CASSIRLGVYEQYF.

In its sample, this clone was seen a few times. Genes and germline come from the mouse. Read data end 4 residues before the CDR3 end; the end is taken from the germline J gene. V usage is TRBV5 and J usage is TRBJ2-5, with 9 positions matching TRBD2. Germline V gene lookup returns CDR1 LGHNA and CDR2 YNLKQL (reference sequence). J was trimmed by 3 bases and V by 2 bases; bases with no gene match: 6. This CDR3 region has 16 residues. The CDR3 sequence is CASSQSPGTGQDTQYF. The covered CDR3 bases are TGTGCCAGCAGCCAAAGCCCCGGGACTGGGCAAGAC.

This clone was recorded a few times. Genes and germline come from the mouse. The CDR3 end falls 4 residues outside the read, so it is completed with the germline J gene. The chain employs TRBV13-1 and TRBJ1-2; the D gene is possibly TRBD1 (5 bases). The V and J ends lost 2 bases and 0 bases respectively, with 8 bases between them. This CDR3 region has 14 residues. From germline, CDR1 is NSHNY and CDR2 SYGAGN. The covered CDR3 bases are TGTGCCAGCAGTGAGGACAACACAAACTCC. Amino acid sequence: CASSEDNTNS. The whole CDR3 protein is CASSEDNTNSDYTF.

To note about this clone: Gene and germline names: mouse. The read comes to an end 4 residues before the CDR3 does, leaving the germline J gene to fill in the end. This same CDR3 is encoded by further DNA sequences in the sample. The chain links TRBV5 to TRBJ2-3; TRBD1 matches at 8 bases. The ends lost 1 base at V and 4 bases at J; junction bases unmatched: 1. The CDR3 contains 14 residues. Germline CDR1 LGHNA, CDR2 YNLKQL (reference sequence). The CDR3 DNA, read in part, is TGTGCCAGCAGCCAAGGACAGGGGACAGAA. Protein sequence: CASSQGQGTE. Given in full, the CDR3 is CASSQGQGTETLYF.

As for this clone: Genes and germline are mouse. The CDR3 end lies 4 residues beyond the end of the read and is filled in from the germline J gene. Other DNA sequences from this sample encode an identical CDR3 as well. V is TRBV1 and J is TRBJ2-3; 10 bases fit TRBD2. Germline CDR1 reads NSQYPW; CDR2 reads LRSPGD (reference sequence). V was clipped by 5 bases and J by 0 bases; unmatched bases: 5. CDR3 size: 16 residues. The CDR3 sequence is CTCSPRTGGSAETLYF. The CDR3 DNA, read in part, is TGCACCTGCAGTCCGAGGACTGGGGGCAGTGCAGAA.

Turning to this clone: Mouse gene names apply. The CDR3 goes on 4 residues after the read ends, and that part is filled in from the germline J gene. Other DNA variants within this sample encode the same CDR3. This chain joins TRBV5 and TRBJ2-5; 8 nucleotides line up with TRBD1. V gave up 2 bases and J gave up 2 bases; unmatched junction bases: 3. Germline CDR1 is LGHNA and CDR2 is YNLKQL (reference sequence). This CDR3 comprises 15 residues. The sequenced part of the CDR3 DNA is TGTGCCAGCAGCCAAACCGGGACAGGCCAAGAC. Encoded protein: CASSQTGTGQD. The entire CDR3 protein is CASSQTGTGQDTQYF.

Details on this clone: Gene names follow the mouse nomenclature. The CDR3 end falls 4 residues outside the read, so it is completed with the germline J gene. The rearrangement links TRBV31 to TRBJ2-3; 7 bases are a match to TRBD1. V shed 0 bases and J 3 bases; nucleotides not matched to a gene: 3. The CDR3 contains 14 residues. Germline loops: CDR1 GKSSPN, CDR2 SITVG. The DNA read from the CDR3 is TGTGCCTGGAGTCTCCCGGGACAGGCAGAA. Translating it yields CAWSLPGQAE. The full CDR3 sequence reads CAWSLPGQAETLYF. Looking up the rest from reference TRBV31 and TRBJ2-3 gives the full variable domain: AQTIHQWPVAEIKAVGSPLSLGCTIKGKSSPNLYWYWQATGGTLQQLFYSITVGQVESVVQLNLSASRPKDDQFILSTEKLLLSHSGFYLCAWSLPGQAETLYFGSGTRLTVL.

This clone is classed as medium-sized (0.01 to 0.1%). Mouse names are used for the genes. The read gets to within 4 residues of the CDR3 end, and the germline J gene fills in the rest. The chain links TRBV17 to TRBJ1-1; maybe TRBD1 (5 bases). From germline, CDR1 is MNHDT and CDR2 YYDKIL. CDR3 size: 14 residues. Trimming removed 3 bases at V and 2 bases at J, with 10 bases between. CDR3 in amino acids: CASSSGRANTEVFF. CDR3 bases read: TGTGCTAGCAGTAGCGGCAGGGCTAACACA.